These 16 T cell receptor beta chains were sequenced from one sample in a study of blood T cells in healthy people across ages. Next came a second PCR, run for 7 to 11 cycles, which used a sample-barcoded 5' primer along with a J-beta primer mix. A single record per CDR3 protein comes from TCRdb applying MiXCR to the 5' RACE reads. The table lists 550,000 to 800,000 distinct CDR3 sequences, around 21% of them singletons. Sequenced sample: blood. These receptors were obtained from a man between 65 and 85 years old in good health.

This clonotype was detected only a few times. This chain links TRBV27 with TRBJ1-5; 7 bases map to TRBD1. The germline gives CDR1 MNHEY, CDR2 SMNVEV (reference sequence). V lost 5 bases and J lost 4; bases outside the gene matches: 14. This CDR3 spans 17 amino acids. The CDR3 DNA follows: TGTGCCAGCAGTCCCACCTGGAGACAGGGTAGTAATCAGCCCCAGCATTTT. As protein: CASSPTWRQGSNQPQHF.

This chain's CDR3 is CASSSAGLGSGELFF. The CDR3 nucleotides read TGTGCCAGCAGCTCCGCCGGACTAGGGTCCGGGGAGCTGTTTTTT. The genes are TRBV7-3 and TRBJ2-2; TRBD2 aligns across 7 bases. This CDR3 contains 15 residues. The V gene end was trimmed by 4 bases and the J gene end by 6 bases; junction bases not matched to a gene: 8. Germline V lookup: CDR1 SGHTA, CDR2 FQGTGA.

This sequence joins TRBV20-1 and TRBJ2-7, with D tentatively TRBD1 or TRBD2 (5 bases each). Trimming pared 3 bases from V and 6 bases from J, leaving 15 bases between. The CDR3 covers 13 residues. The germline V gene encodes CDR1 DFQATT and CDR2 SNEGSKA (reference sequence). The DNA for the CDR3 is TGCAGTGCTAGCGGGACGGGGTTCTCCGAGCAGTACTTC. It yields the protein CSASGTGFSEQYF.

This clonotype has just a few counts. The CDR3 bases are TGTGCCAGCACCGACGGGTCGGGTGAGCAGTTCTTC. It translates to CASTDGSGEQFF. The rearrangement links TRBV28 to TRBJ2-5, with no clear D. The DNA end is a closer match to TRBJ2-1, so the J assignment may be wrong. CDR1 and CDR2 (germline): MDHEN, SYDVKM. The CDR3 has 12 amino acids.

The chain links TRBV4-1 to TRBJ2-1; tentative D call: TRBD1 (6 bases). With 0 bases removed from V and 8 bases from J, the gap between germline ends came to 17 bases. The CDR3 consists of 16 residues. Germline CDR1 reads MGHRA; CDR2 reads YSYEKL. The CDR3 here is CASSQEAGARRDEQFF. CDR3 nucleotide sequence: TGCGCCAGCAGCCAAGAGGCAGGGGCCCGTCGGGATGAGCAGTTCTTC.

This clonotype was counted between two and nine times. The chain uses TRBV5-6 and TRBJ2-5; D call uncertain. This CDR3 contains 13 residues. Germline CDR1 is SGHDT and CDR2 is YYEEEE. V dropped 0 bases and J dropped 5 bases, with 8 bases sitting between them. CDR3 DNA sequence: TGTGCCAGCAGCTTGGTTAGTCCCGAGACCCAGTACTTC. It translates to CASSLVSPETQYF. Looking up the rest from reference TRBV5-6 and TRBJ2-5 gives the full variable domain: DAGVTQSPTHLIKTRGQQVTLRCSPKSGHDTVSWYQQALGQGPQFIFQYYEEEERQRGNFPDRFSGHQFPNYSSELNVNALLLGDSALYLCASSLVSPETQYFGPGTRLLVL.

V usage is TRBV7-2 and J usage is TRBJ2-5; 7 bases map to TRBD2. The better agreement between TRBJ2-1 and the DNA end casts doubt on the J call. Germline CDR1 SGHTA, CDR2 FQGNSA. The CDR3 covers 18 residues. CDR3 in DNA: TGTGCCAGCAGCTTAGGTGGGTGGGGCGGGAGCGGCGGCAATGAGCAGTTCTTC. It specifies CASSLGGWGGSGGNEQFF.

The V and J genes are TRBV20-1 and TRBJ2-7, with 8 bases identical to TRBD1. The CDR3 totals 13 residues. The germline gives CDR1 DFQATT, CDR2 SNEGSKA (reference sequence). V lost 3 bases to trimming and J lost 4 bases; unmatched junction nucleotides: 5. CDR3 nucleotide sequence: TGCAGTGCTAGGCCAGGGGGCCTGTACGAGCAGTACTTC. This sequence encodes CSARPGGLYEQYF.

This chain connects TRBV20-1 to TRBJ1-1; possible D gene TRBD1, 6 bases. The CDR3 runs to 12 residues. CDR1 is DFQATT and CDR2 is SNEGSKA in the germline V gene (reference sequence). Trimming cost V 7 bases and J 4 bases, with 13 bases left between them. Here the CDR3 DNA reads TGCAGTGTAACACAGGGCCTCACTGAAGCTTTCTTT. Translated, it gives CSVTQGLTEAFF.

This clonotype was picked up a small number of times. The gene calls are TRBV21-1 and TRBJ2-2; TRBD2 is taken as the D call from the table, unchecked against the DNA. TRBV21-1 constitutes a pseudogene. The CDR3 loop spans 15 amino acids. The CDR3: CASKAPGLVPGELFF. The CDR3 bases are TGTGCCAGTAAAGCTCCGGGACTAGTGCCCGGGGAGCTGTTTTTT.

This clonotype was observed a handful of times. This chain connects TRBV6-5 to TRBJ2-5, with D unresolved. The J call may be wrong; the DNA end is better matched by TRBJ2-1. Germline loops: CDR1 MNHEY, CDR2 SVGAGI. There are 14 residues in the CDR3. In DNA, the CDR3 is TGTGCCAGCAGTTACTCCGCGCGGTACAATGAGCAGTTCTTC. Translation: CASSYSARYNEQFF.

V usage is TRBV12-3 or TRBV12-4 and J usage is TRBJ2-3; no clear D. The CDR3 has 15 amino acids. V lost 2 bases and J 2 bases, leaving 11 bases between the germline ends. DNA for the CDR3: TGTGCCAGCAGTTTATGGCAGAAAGTCACAGATACGCAGTATTTT. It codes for CASSLWQKVTDTQYF.

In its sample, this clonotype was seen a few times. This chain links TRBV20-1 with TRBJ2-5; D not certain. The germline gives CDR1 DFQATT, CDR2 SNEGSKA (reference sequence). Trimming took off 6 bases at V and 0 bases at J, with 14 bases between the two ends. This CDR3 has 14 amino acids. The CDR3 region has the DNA TGCAGTGCGACCTCAACGATTTACCAAGAGACCCAGTACTTC. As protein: CSATSTIYQETQYF.

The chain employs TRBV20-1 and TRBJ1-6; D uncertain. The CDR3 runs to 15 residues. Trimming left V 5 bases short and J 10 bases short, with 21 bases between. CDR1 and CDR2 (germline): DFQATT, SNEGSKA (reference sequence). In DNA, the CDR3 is TGCAGTGCTCCTGTACAACGGTCGCAAGAATCACCCCTCCACTTT. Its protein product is CSAPVQRSQESPLHF.

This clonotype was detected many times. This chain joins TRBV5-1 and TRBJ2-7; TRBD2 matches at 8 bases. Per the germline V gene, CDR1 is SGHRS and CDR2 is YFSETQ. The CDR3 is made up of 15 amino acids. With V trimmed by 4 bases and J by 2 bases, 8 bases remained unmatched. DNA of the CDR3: TGCGCCAGCAGCCTAGGACTAGCCGGGGCCTACGAGCAGTACTTC. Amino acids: CASSLGLAGAYEQYF.

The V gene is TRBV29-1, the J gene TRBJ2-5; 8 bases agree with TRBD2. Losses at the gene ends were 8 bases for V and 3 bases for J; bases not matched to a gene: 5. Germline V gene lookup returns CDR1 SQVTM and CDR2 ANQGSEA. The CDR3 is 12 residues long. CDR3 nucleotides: TGCAGCATCCACGGGGGGGAAGAGACCCAGTACTTC. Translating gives CSIHGGEETQYF.